This TCR beta chain was observed in a study of T cell clonotyping in hematopoietic cell transplantation. Study at large: Cytoreduction preceded collection of pretransplant recipient samples.

V lost 4 bases and J lost 2; bases outside the gene matches: 11. Germline V CDR1 and CDR2: SGHVS, FQNEAQ. The CDR3 contains 16 residues. Produced via immunoSEQ multiplex PCR; TCRdb's table is partial and in-frame only. This sample has roughly 30,000 clones; roughly 84% occur once, and the top ten carry roughly 1.9%. Time point reported: recipient sample about 28 days before transplant, after cytoreduction. Only a few counts were recorded for this clone. The clonotype originates from a middle-aged man with acute myeloid leukemia. Some clones in this sample may be carry-over from other donors' samples. The sample here was peripheral blood mononuclear cells, taken before stem cell transplant. The rearrangement links TRBV7-8 to TRBJ2-7, with 7 bases that match TRBD2. This chain's CDR3 is CASSYRAGEGTYEQYF. The CDR3 coding sequence is TGTGCCAGCAGCTATCGGGCGGGAGAGGGGACCTACGAGCAGTACTTC. Full variable domain (rest looked up from reference TRBV7-8 and TRBJ2-7): GAGVSQSPRYKVAKRGQDVALRCDPISGHVSLFWYQQALGQGPEFLTYFQNEAQLDKSGLPSDRFFAERPEGSVSTLKIQRTQQEDSAVYLCASSYRAGEGTYEQYFGPGTRLTVT.